Listed below are T cell receptor beta chains from one sample, sequenced in a study of siplizumab effects on memory and regulatory T cells. Generated by immunoSEQ multiplex PCR, the TCRdb table keeps only in-frame clones and is missing some. The sample includes some 100,000 clones, over 95% seen only once; the top ten take around 0.029%. The sample taken for sequencing was naive CD4+ T cells sorted from blood. The receptors were sampled from a human donor in good health. The CDR3 runs from the conserved cysteine through the conserved F or W. The order of the fields is D gene, J gene, CDR3 length, V gene, CDR3 protein. The D gene is left open where the match is weak.

TRBD1,TRBJ2-5,15,TRBV5-3,CARSLAGTGPETQYF
.,TRBJ2-1,13,TRBV10-1,CASSETPGTGKFF
.,TRBJ2-2,15,TRBV5-4,CASSLMSRGTGELFF
.,TRBJ1-2,14,TRBV5-1,CASSLSTANYGYTF
.,TRBJ1-2,24,TRBV9,CASSARTYAGRLTGTEGEFIGYTF
.,TRBJ1-4,15,TRBV6-5,CASSYSAGRGEKLFF
TRBD2,TRBJ2-3,14,TRBV7-2,CASSLGRGGDTQYF
TRBD1,TRBJ1-4,14,TRBV2,CASNLQGANEKLFF
TRBD2,TRBJ2-3,17,TRBV4-2,CASSQDASGGATDTQYF
TRBD1,TRBJ2-7,13,TRBV10-3,CAISATGAWEQYF
.,TRBJ1-1,15,TRBV28,CASSLLVVPNTEAFF
.,TRBJ1-4,14,TRBV11-2,CASSLVLGFEKLFF
.,TRBJ2-1,17,TRBV30,CAWSLPNYSWALNEQFF
.,TRBJ1-2,14,TRBV2,CASSLQGSNYGYTF
.,TRBJ2-3,14,TRBV19,CATTDSLYTDTQYF
TRBD1,TRBJ2-7,13,TRBV6-5,CASARTGSYEQYF
TRBD1,TRBJ2-7,15,TRBV7-2,CASSTQGQGSDEQYF
.,TRBJ2-5,15,TRBV4-1,CASSFRGLALETQYF
.,TRBJ2-3,15,TRBV18,CASSDGAVSTDTQYF
TRBD1,TRBJ1-6,15,TRBV6-6,CASSSIRDRGSPLHF
TRBD2,TRBJ2-7,15,TRBV6-5,CASSYSEAGTYEQYF
TRBD1,TRBJ2-7,13,TRBV6-5,CASSYLTGDEQYF
TRBD2,TRBJ2-3,15,TRBV4-3,CASSQQRGNTDTQYF
.,TRBJ1-3,14,TRBV7-9,CASSLGGSGNTIYF
TRBD1,TRBJ1-6,15,TRBV7-9,CASSIMTGGYSPLHF
TRBD1,TRBJ1-3,14,TRBV2,CASSQQGAGNTIYF
TRBD1,TRBJ2-1,15,TRBV10-3,CAISELGTGAVEQFF
.,TRBJ1-4,16,TRBV30,CAWSLLGGPQGEKLFF
.,TRBJ2-5,12,TRBV12-5,CASGVDGETQYF
.,TRBJ2-3,13,TRBV5-1,CASSLGSTDTQYF
.,TRBJ2-1,14,TRBV12-5,CASGPSSPSREQFF
.,TRBJ2-5,14,TRBV6-6,CASSWTAVQETQYF
.,TRBJ2-1,13,TRBV7-8,CASSFVHYNEQFF
.,TRBJ2-7,14,TRBV28,CASSPPVGVGEQYF
.,TRBJ2-7,11,TRBV20-1,CSASKGGEQYF
.,TRBJ1-2,12,TRBV15,CATSNANYGYTF
.,TRBJ2-5,15,TRBV11-3,CASSPRAGAGETQYF
.,TRBJ1-1,14,TRBV10-3,CAISVQDLNTEAFF
.,TRBJ1-1,13,TRBV7-2,CASSISTGVEAFF
.,TRBJ2-7,15,TRBV21-1,CASSKGQGVVDEQYF
.,TRBJ1-1,13,TRBV28,CASSLGAYTEAFF
TRBD1,TRBJ1-2,15,TRBV18,CASSPLGQGGEGYTF
.,TRBJ1-2,14,TRBV7-9,CASSLGNPNYGYTF
TRBD2,TRBJ2-3,15,TRBV2,CASRPKGLAVDTQYF